This is a list of T cell receptor beta chains from one sample in a study of blood T cell repertoires in COVID-19. Assay: immunoSEQ multiplex PCR; the TCRdb copy retains only in-frame clones and omits some. In the table there are 150,000 to 200,000 clones, 80% to 90% of which are singletons. Material: PBMCs or T cells enriched from blood (not recorded which). The receptors stem from a woman aged 45-65 years who had recovered from COVID-19. CDR3s include the opening cysteine and the closing phenylalanine or tryptophan. Fields, in order: clone size, V gene, D gene, J gene, CDR3 protein, CDR3 DNA. D genes are given only for firm matches. Some rows mark clone size as missing; the rest say once, few, many or name a class of expanded clone.

>NA|TRBV2|TRBD2|TRBJ2-7
CASSKIQGTSGEF
TGTGCCAGCAGTAAGATACAGGGGACTAGCGGGGAATTC
>NA|TRBV14|NA|TRBJ1-5
CASSQGQGPQHF
TGTGCCAGCAGCCAAGGCCAGGGGCCCCAGCATTTT
>NA|TRBV19|TRBD2|TRBJ2-3
CASRRSSGGRLSTDTQYF
TGTGCCAGTAGAAGGTCCAGCGGGGGCCGTCTTAGCACAGATACGCAGTATTTT
>NA|TRBV27|TRBD1|TRBJ1-1
CASRQDRVPAAAFF
TGTGCCAGCAGGCAAGACAGGGTACCGGCTGCAGCTTTCTTT
>NA|TRBV5-4|TRBD2|TRBJ2-1
CASSSREGQFNEQFF
TGTGCCAGCAGCTCCCGGGAGGGCCAGTTCAATGAGCAGTTCTTC
>NA|TRBV6-1|NA|TRBJ1-5
CASSEVGDQPQHF
TGTGCCAGCAGTGAGGTCGGGGATCAGCCCCAGCATTTT
>NA|TRBV11-2|NA|TRBJ2-4
CASSLSAENIQYF
TGTGCCAGCAGCTTAAGCGCGGAAAACATTCAGTACTTC
>few|TRBV2|TRBD1|TRBJ1-2
CASSYGTGLGYTF
TGTGCCAGCAGCTACGGGACAGGGCTCGGCTACACCTTC
>NA|TRBV19|TRBD1|TRBJ1-4
CASGDFGQGGTKLFF
TGTGCCAGCGGGGATTTCGGACAGGGTGGGACAAAACTGTTTTTT
>NA|TRBV6-5|NA|TRBJ2-3
CASSKRRGDTQYF
TGTGCCAGCAGTAAGAGAAGGGGAGATACGCAGTATTTT